Listed below are T cell receptor beta chains from one sample, sequenced in a study of T cell repertoires in cytomegalovirus infection. TCRdb processed the reads anew with MiXCR; each CDR3 protein has one entry. The table records fewer than 200,000 distinct CDR3 sequences, roughly 14% of them present only once. Material for sequencing was PBMCs. The receptors originated from a human donor in good health (CMV status not recorded). Some clones in this sample may be carry-over from other donors' samples. Each CDR3 is given without its conserved first and last residue. The size of a clone is reported for some rows only, either as once, few or many, or as a class for expanded clones.

>few|TRBV11-1
ASSFSRLSGANVLT
>few|TRBV7-9
ASSAEDVQGSQPQH
>-|TRBV28
ASKTSGKVYEQY
>many|TRBV7-9
ASSPSWTGFYGYT
>many|TRBV7-2
ASSLRGTGSGYT
>few|TRBV28
ASSLTGAGGYT
>-|TRBV18
ASSPLLGVGTEAF
>-|TRBV7-9
ASSLSPGQGAPYTQY
>many|TRBV2
ASSGGRAGTDTQY
>many|TRBV18
ASSPSSQGDTEAF
>-|TRBV7-6
ASSLSGTAAGANVLT
>many|TRBV18
ASSPGQGGQPQH
>many|TRBV7-9
ASSFSGTNEQF
>many|TRBV4-2
ASSLTRGVNTEAF
>many|TRBV7-9
ASSSRRLLITEGNMNTEAF
>few|TRBV12-5
ASGLGRETQY
>many|TRBV7-8
ASSLVGINTEAF
>-|TRBV29-1
SVQVGGANTGELF
>few|TRBV7-3
ASSLSAGYRARQTRLNTGELF
>-|TRBV20-1
SARGGGAPKNTEAF
>many|TRBV7-2
ASSYTVNYGYT
>many|TRBV7-9
ASSSRLAVPSGANVLT
>-|TRBV29-1
SVFRLRTDHTGELF
>many|TRBV7-2
ASSPLQGARVNGYT
>few|TRBV6-2/TRBV6-3
ASSYSGLAGINEQF
>-|TRBV27
ASSWRAERLAGHNEQF
>few|TRBV5-6
ASSLWRVNQY
>many|TRBV29-1
SVATSGRAATQY
>many|TRBV7-3
ASSPYWGTGGNEQF
>-|TRBV28
ASSLSGLMNTEAF
>few|TRBV7-9
ASRGMGSNTEAF
>many|TRBV7-2
ASSLRDRGRGNEKLF
>-|TRBV7-3
ASSSGTSGNLLSDTQY
>-|TRBV10-3
AIGKKGGTNEKLF
>-|TRBV27
ASSTPGREDFYEQY
>-|TRBV10-3
AITTRDRGDYGYT
>few|TRBV19
ASSTGQGASGNSPLH
>-|TRBV29-1
SFQLGTSGGAEQY
>few|TRBV20-1
SAIALIRAQY
>many|TRBV11-2
ASSLPGGPTDTQY
>many|TRBV7-2
ASSASLRGNSPLH
>many|TRBV4-1
ASSQDGGQGALSDTEAF
>-|TRBV4-1
ASSQLQGAANQPQH
>many|TRBV7-3
ASSLGQGAGDEQF
>-|TRBV6-2/TRBV6-3
ASIRTSGTSMRNEQF
>-|TRBV5-6
ASSLSPPDGYT
>-|TRBV29-1
SVSDRGNQPQH
>-|TRBV20-1
SASSRQETQY
>many|TRBV12-3/TRBV12-4
ASTLEGGRNYGYT